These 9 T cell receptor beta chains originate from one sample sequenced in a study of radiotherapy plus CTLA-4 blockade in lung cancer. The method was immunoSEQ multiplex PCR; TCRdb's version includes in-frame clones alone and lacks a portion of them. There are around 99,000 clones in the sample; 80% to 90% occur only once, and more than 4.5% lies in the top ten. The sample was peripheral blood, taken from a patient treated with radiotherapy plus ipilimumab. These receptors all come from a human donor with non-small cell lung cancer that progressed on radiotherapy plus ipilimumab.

The CDR3 protein is CASSPRQGYEQYF. The CDR3 DNA sequence: TGTGCCAGCAGCCCCCGACAGGGCTACGAGCAGTACTTC. J is TRBJ2-7 and V is TRBV7-9; 7 nucleotides line up with TRBD1. Trimming cost V 5 bases and J 3 bases; bases outside gene matches: 4. The germline gives CDR1 SEHNR, CDR2 FQNEAQ (reference sequence). This CDR3 has 13 amino acids.

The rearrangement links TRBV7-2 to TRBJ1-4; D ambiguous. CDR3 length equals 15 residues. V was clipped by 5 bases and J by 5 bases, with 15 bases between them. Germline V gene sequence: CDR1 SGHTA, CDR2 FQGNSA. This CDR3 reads CASSERVGWNEKLFF. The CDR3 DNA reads TGTGCCAGCAGCGAAAGGGTAGGATGGAATGAAAAACTGTTTTTT.

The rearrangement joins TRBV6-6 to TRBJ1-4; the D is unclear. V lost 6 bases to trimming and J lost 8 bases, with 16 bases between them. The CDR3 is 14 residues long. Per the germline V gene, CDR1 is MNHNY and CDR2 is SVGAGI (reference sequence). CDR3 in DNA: TGTGCCAGCAGGCCCCTTTCCCAAGCAGAAAAACTGTTTTTT. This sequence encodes CASRPLSQAEKLFF.

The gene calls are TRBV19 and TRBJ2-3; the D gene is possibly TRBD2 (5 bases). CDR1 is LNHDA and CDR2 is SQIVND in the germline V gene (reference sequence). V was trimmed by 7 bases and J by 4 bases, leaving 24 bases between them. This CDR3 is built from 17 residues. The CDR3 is CASTDKARVVLPDTQYF. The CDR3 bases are TGTGCCAGTACCGACAAGGCGAGGGTCGTCTTGCCAGATACGCAGTATTTT. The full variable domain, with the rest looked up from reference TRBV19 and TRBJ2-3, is DGGITQSPKYLFRKEGQNVTLSCEQNLNHDAMYWYRQDPGQGLRLIYYSQIVNDFQKGDIAEGYSVSREKKESFPLTVTSAQKNPTAFYLCASTDKARVVLPDTQYFGPGTRLTVL.

The CDR3 DNA reads TGCGCCAGCAGCGACCTAGCGGGCACAGATACGCAGTATTTT. The encoded protein is CASSDLAGTDTQYF. The chain uses TRBV5-1 and TRBJ2-3; TRBD2 matches at 7 bases. Germline V gene lookup returns CDR1 SGHRS and CDR2 YFSETQ. This CDR3 is 14 amino acids long. The J segment lost 1 base and the V segment lost 4 bases, leaving 3 bases of the junction unmatched.

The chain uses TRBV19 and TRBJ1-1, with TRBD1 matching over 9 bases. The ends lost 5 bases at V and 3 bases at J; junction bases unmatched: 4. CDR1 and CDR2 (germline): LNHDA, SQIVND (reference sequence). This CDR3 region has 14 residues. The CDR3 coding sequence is TGTGCCAGTAGTGGGGGACAGGGAGACACTGAAGCTTTCTTT. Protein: CASSGGQGDTEAFF.

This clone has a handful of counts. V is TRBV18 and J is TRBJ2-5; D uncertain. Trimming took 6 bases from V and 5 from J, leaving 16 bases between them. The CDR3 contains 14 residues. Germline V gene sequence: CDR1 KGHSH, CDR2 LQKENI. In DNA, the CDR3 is TGTGCCAGCTCCCCCTCGCACCTCTATGAGACCCAGTACTTC. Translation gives CASSPSHLYETQYF. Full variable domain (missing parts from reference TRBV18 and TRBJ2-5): NAGVMQNPRHLVRRRGQEARLRCSPMKGHSHVYWYRQLPEEGLKFMVYLQKENIIDESGMPKERFSAEFPKEGPSILRIQQVVRGDSAAYFCASSPSHLYETQYFGPGTRLLVL.

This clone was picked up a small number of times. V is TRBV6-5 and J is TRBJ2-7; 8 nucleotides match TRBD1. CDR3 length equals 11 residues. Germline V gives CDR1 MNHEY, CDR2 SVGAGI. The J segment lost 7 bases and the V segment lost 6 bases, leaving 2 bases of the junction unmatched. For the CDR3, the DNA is TGTGCCAGCAGACGACAGGGGGAGCAGTACTTC. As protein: CASRRQGEQYF.

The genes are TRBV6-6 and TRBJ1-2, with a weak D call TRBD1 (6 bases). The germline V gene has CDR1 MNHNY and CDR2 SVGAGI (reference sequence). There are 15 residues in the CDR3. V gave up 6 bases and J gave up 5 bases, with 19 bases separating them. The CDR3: CASSPGGGGWYGYTF. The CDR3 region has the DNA TGTGCCAGCAGCCCCGGTGGGGGCGGTTGGTATGGCTACACCTTC.